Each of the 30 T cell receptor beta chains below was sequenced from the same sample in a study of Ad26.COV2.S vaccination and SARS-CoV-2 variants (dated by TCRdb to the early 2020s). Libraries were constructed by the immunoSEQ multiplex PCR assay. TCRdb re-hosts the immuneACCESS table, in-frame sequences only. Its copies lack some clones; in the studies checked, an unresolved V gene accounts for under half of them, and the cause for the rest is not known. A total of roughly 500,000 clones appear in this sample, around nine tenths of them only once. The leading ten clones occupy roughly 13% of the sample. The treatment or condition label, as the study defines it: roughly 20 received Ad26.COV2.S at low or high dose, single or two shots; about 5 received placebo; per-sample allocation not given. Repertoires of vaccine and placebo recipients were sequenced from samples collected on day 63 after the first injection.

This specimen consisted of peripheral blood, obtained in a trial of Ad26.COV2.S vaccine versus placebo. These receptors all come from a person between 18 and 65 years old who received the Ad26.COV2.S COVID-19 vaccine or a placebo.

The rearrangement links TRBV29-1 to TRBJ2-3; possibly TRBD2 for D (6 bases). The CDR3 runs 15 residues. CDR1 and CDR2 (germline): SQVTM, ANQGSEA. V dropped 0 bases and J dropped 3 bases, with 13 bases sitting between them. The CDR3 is CSVEDLAGRTDTQYF. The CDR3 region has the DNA TGCAGCGTTGAAGATCTGGCGGGACGGACAGATACGCAGTATTTT.

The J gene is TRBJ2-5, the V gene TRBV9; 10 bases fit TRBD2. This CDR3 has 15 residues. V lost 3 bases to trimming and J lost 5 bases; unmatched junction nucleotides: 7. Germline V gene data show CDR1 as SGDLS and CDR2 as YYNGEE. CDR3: CASSAVAGGWETQYF. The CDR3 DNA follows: TGTGCCAGCAGCGCGGTAGCGGGAGGCTGGGAGACCCAGTACTTC.

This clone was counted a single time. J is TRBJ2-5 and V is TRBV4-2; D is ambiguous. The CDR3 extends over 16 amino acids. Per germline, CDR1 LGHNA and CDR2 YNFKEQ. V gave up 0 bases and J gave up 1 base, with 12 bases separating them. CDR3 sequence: CASSQEWGKSQETQYF. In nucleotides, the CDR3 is TGTGCCAGCAGCCAAGAGTGGGGAAAAAGCCAAGAGACCCAGTACTTC.

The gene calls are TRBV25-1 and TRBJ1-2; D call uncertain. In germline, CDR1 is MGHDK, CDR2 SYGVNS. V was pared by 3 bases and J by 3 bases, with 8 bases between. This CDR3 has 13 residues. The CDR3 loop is CASSDADHYGYTF. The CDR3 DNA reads TGTGCCAGCAGTGATGCGGATCACTATGGCTACACCTTC.

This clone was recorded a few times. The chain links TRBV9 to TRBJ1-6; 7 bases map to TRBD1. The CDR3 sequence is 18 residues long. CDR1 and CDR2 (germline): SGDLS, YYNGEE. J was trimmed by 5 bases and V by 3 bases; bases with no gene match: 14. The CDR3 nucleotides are TGTGCCAGCAGCGAGGACGACAGGGCAGGGGCCAATAATTCACCCCTCCACTTT. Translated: CASSEDDRAGANNSPLHF.

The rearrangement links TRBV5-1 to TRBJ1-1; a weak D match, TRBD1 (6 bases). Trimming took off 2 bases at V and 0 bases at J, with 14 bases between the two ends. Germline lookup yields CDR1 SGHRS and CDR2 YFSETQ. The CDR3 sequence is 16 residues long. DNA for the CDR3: TGCGCCAGCAGCTTTGTAGGGGGGACCTTGAACACTGAAGCTTTCTTT. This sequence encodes CASSFVGGTLNTEAFF.

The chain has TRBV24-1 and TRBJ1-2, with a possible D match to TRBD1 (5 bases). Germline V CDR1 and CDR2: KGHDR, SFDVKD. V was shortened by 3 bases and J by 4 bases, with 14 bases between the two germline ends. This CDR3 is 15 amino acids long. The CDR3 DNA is TGTGCCACCAGTGATGCGAGTCGGGGGTCCTATGGCTACACCTTC. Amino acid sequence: CATSDASRGSYGYTF.

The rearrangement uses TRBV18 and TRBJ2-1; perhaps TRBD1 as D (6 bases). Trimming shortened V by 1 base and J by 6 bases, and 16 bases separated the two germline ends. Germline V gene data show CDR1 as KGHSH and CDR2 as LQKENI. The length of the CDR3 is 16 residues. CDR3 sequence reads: CASSPLAQGIVNEQFF. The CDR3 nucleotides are TGTGCCAGCTCACCACTGGCACAGGGAATAGTCAATGAGCAGTTCTTC.

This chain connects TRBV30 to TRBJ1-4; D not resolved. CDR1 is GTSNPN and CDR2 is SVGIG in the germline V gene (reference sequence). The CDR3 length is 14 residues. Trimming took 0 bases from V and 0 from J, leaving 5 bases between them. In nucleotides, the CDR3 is TGTGCCTGGAGTGTAGCAGCAACTAATGAAAAACTGTTTTTT. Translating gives CAWSVAATNEKLFF.

The DNA of the CDR3 is TGTGCCTCGTTGTTGATACCGGGACTAGCGGGAGGTGAGCAGTTCTTC. Protein: CASLLIPGLAGGEQFF. V usage is TRBV2 and J usage is TRBJ2-1; TRBD2 agrees at 15 bases. V lost 11 bases and J lost 9; bases outside the gene matches: 14. Germline V lookup: CDR1 SNHLY, CDR2 FYNNEI. CDR3 length equals 16 residues.

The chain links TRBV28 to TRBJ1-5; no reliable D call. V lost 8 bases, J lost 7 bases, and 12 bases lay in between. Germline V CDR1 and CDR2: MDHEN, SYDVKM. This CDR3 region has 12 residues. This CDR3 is CASFTPGQPQHF. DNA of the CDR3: TGTGCCAGCTTTACTCCGGGACAGCCCCAGCATTTT. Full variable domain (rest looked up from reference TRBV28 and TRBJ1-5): DVKVTQSSRYLVKRTGEKVFLECVQDMDHENMFWYRQDPGLGLRLIYFSYDVKMKEKGDIPEGYSVSREKKERFSLILESASTNQTSMYLCASFTPGQPQHFGDGTRLSIL.

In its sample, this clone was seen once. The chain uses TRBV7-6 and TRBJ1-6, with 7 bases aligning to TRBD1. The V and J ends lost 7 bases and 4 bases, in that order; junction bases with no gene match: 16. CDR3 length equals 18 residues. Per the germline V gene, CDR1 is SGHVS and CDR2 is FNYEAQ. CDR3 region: CASTTPVGDRLYNSPLHF. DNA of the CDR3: TGTGCCAGCACCACCCCCGTTGGGGACAGATTATATAATTCACCCCTCCACTTT. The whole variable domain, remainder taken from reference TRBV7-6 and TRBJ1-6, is GAGVSQSPRYKVTKRGQDVALRCDPISGHVSLYWYRQALGQGPEFLTYFNYEAQQDKSGLPNDRFSAERPEGSISTLTIQRTEQRDSAMYRCASTTPVGDRLYNSPLHFGNGTRLTVT.

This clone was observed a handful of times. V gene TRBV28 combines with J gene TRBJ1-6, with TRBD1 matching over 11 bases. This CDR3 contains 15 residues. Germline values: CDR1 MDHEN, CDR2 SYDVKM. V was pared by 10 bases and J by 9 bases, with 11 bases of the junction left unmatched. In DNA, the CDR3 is TGTGCCACCAAACTTTGGGGACAGGGGGGTTCACCCCTCCACTTT. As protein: CATKLWGQGGSPLHF.

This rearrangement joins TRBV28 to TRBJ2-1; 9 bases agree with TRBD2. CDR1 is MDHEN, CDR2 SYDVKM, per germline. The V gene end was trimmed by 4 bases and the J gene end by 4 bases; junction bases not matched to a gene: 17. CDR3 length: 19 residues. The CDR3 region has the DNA TGTGCCAGCAGTTCGTTTAGTCGGGTTCGGCTAGCGGGGTACAATGAGCAGTTCTTC. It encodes CASSSFSRVRLAGYNEQFF.

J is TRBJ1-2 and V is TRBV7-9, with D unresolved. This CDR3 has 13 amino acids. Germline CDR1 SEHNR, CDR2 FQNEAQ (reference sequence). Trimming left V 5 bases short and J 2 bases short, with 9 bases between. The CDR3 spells CASSTGINYGYTF. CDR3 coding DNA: TGTGCCAGCAGCACTGGGATAAACTATGGCTACACCTTC.

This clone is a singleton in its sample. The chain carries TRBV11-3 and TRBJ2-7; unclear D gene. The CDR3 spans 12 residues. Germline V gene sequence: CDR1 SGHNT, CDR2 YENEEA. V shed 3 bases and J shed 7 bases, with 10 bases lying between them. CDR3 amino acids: CASSFPFGEQYF. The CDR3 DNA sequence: TGTGCCAGCAGCTTCCCCTTCGGAGAGCAGTACTTC.

For the CDR3, the DNA is TGTGCCAGCAGCTTAACGGGCGGGGCTTGGGAGACCCAGTACTTC. Amino acids: CASSLTGGAWETQYF. V gene TRBV7-3 combines with J gene TRBJ2-5; tentatively, D is TRBD2 (6 bases). This CDR3 has 15 amino acids. Germline CDR1 and CDR2: SGHTA and FQGTGA. V was cut by 0 bases and J by 5 bases, with 13 bases left in between.

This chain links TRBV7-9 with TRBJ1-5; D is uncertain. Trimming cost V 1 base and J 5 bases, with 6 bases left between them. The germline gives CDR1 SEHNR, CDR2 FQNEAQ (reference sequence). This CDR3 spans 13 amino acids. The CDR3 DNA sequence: TGTGCCAGCAGCTTAGGTAGAGATCAGCCCCAGCATTTT. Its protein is CASSLGRDQPQHF.

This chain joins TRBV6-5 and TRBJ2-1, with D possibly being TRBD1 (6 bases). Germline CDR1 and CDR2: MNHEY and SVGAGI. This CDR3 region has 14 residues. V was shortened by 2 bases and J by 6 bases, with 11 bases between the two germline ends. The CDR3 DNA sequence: TGTGCCAGCAGTTACCTCAGGGGCGTCAATGAGCAGTTCTTC. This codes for CASSYLRGVNEQFF.

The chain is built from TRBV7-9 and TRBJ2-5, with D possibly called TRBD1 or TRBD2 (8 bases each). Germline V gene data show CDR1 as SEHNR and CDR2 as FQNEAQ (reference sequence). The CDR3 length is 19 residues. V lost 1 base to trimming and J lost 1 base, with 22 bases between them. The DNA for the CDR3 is TGTGCCAGCAGCTTAGGCCAGGGGGCGGGAGGCTATCTCCAAGAGACCCAGTACTTC. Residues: CASSLGQGAGGYLQETQYF.

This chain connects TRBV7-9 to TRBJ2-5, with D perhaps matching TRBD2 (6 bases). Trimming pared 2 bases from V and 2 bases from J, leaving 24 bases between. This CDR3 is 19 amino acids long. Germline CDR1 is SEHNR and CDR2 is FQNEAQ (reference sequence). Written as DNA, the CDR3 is TGTGCCAGCAGCTTAATCAGGGTCGGACTAATGGGACTTCAAGAGACCCAGTACTTC. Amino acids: CASSLIRVGLMGLQETQYF.

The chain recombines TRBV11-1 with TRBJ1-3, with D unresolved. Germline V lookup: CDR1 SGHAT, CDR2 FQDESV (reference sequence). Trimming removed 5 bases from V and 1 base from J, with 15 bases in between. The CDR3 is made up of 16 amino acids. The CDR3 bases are TGTGCCAGCAGCGCAACGGACCGTGGATCTGGAAACACCATATATTTT. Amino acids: CASSATDRGSGNTIYF.

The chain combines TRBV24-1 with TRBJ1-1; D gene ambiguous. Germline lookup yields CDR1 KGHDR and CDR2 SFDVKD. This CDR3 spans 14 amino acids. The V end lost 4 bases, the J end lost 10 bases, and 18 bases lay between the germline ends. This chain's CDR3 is CATSEPDGNGRAFF. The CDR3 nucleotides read TGTGCCACCAGTGAACCGGACGGGAATGGGAGAGCTTTCTTT.

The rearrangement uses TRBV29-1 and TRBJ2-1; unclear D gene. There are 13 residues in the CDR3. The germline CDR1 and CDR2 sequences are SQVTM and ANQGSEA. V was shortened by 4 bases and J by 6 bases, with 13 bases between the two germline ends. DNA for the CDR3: TGCAGCGTTGCCGGAATGTCAGGCAATGAGCAGTTCTTC. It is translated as CSVAGMSGNEQFF.

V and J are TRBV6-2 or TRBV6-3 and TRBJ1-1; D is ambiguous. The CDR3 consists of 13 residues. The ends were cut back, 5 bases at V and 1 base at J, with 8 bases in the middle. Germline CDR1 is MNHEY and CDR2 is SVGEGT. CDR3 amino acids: CASSMGRNTEAFF. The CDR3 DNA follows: TGTGCCAGCAGTATGGGTAGGAACACTGAAGCTTTCTTT.

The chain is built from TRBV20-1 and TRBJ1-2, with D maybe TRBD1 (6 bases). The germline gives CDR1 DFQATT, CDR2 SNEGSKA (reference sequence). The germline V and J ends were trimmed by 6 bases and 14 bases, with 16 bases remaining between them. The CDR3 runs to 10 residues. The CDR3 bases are TGCAGTGCCCCACAGGGATCATTTACCTTC. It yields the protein CSAPQGSFTF.

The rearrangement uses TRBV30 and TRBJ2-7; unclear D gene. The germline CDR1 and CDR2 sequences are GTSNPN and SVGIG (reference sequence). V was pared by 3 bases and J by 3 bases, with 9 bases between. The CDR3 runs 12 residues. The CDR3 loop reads CAWSPRRYEQYF. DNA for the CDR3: TGTGCCTGGAGCCCCCGTCGCTACGAGCAGTACTTC.

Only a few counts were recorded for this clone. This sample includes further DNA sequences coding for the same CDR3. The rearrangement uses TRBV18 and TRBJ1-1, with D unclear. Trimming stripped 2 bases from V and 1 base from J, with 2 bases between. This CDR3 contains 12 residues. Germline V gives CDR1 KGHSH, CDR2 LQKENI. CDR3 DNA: TGTGCCAGCTCACCAGGGAACACTGAAGCTTTCTTT. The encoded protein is CASSPGNTEAFF.

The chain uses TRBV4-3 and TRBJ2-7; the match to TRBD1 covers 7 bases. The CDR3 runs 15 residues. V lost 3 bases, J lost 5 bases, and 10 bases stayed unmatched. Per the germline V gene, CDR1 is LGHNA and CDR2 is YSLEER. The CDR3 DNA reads TGCGCCAGCAGCCAGGAAAAGACAGGGTGGGACGAGCAGTACTTC. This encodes CASSQEKTGWDEQYF.

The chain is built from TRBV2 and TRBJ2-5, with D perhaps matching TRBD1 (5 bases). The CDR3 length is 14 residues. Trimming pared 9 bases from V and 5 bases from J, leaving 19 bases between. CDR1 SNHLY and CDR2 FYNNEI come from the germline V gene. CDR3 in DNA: TGTGCCAGATCGGACACGCACAATGGGGAGACCCAGTACTTC. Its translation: CARSDTHNGETQYF.